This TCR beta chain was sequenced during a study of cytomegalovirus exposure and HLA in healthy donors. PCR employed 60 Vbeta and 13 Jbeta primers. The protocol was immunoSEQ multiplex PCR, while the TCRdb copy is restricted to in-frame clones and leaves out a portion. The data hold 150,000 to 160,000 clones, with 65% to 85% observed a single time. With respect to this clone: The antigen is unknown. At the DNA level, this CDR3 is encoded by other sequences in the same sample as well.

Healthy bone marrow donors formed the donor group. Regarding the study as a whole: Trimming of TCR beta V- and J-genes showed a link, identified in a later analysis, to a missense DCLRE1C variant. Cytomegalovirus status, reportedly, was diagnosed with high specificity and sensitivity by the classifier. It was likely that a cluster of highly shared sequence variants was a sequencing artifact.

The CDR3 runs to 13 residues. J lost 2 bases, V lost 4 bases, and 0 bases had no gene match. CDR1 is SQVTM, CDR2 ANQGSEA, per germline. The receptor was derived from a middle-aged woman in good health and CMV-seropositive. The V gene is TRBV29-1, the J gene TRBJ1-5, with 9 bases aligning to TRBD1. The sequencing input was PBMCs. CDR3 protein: CSVGQGGNQPQHF. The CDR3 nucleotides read TGCAGCGTTGGACAGGGGGGCAATCAGCCCCAGCATTTT.